This TCR beta chain was documented in a study of blood T cell repertoires in COVID-19 (dated by TCRdb to about 2020). Background for the entire study: The collaborator samples originated in the United States, Italy and Spain and spanned the acute and convalescent phases of COVID-19. The repertoires were made available in a free public database intended to serve as a resource for research on the immune response to SARS-CoV-2. Subjects who had been exposed to COVID-19, were actively infected with it, or had recovered from it provided the deeply sampled blood TCRbeta repertoires that made up the dataset. The material from the prospective study consisted of cDNA or gDNA derived from T cells, B-cell-depleted T cells, or PBMCs. Sample metadata almost always included a de-identified subject ID, COVID-19 status, age in years and sex. Samples were obtained from the ongoing ImmuneRACE study (first 160 participants) and from about 1,300 subjects provided by 6 global collaborators. Where available, HLA class I and class II types were obtained from metadata supplied by the sample provider rather than from assay-based typing.

Regarding this clone: Its antigen target is currently unknown. The sample holds no much larger clone one base away, and base qualities are not on file.

TCRbeta CDR3 regions were amplified from genomic DNA by means of the immunoSEQ Assay, a bias-controlled multiplex PCR. The study's processing was this. Within the assay, amplification of reference gene primers was used to estimate how many nucleated cells each sample contained. Sequence reads were collapsed and filtered to measure the absolute abundance of every unique TCRbeta CDR3 rearrangement. For each sample, productive Simpson clonality was calculated by taking the square root of Simpson's diversity index across productive rearrangements. The table comes from immuneACCESS by way of TCRdb, which keeps in-frame sequences with V and J called. Part of the clones is missing from these tables; in studies checked, under half for an unresolved V gene and the rest for unknown reasons. From that table come the V and J calls and clone size; the DNA was used to work out D and trimming. This sample has about 330,000 clones in its table, and roughly nine tenths of those were observed once. The ten largest make up around a sixth of the sample.

CDR1 and CDR2, per the germline V gene (reference sequence), are DFQATT and SNEGSKA. Deletion took 3 bases off V and 2 bases off J, with a span of 7 bases between the germline ends. Spanning cysteine to phenylalanine, the CDR3 consists of 12 amino acids. The sequence is cut down to CDR3 DNA, 36 bases in frame from base 1. What the work shows at the level of the full study, not this receptor alone: How much clinical and demographic metadata was included differed by source and by participant, and the metadata was provided uncurated.

Participants in the prospective study were enrolled through a virtual design, were aged about 18 to 89 years, and lived in roughly 24 United States geographic areas. In the prospective study, cohorts were assigned on the basis of participant-reported clinical history obtained from a screening survey and a study questionnaire. ImmuneRACE Cohort 3 recovered participants were defined by two consecutive negative NP/OP PCR tests, healthcare professional clearance, or symptom resolution. In the prospective study, mobile phlebotomists collected whole blood, serum and a nasopharyngeal or oropharyngeal swab from each participant. Participants in the prospective study had the option to provide additional blood draws and questionnaires over a roughly 2-month period. Blood samples from the prospective study were shipped frozen or at room temperature prior to DNA extraction.

The receptor comes from a woman in her twenties or thirties who had recovered from COVID-19. The rearranged chain carries TRBV20-1 and TRBJ1-2, with the D gene too uncertain to name. The sample comprised PBMCs or T cells enriched from blood (not recorded which). The DNA reads TGCAGTGCTAGTTGGCAGAACTATGGCTACACCTTC. Its translation reads: CSASWQNYGYTF.